This paragraph covers one TCR beta chain sequence. Per germline, CDR1 SGDLS and CDR2 YYNGEE. Trimming took off 6 bases at V and 1 base at J, with 4 bases between the two ends. The CDR3 covers 12 residues. As handled by the study authors: Amplification of reference gene primers was used by the study to estimate nucleated cell counts. Generated by immunoSEQ multiplex PCR, the TCRdb table keeps only in-frame clones and is missing some. D and trimming come from the DNA, and the V and J calls and clone size come from that table. The data hold under 95,000 clones, with roughly four fifths observed a single time. These data come from a study of blood T cell repertoires in COVID-19. Study-wide context: COVID-19 samples from acute and convalescent phases originated in the United States, Italy and Spain.

The V call is TRBV9, the J call TRBJ2-2; no firm D call. Sequencing used peripheral blood. This receptor was taken from a woman aged 80 or older with acute or convalescent COVID-19. CDR3 protein: CASTKNTGELFF. Here the CDR3 DNA reads TGTGCCAGCACCAAGAACACCGGGGAGCTGTTTTTT. Complete variable domain (other parts from reference TRBV9 and TRBJ2-2): DSGVTQTPKHLITATGQRVTLRCSPRSGDLSVYWYQQSLDQGLQFLIQYYNGEERAKGNILERFSAQQFPDLHSELNLSSLELGDSALYFCASTKNTGELFFGEGSRLTVL.